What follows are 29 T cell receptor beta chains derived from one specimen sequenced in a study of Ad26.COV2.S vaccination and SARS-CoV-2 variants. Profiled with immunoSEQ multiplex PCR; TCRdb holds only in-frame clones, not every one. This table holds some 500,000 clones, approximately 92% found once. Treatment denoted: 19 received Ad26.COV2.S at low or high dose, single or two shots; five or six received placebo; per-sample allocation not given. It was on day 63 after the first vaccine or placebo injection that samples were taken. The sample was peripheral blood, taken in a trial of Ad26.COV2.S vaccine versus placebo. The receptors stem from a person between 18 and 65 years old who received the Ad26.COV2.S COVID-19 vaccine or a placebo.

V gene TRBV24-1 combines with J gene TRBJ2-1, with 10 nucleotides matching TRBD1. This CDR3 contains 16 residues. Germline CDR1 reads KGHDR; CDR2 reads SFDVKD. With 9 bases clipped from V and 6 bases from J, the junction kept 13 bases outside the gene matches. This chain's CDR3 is CATGELSGTGVNEQFF. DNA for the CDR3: TGTGCCACCGGAGAATTGTCCGGGACAGGGGTCAATGAGCAGTTCTTC.

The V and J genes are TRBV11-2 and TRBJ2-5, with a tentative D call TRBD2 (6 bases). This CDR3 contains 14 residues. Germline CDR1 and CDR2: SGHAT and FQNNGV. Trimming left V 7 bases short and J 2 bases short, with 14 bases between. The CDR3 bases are TGTGCCAGCACCTTGGGACGGGGGCAAGAGACCCAGTACTTC. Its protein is CASTLGRGQETQYF.

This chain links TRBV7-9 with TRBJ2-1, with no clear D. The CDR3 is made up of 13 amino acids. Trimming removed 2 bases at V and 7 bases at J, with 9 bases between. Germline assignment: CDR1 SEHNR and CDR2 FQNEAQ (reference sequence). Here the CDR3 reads CASSLTVGNEQFF. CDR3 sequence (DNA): TGTGCCAGCAGCTTAACCGTGGGTAATGAGCAGTTCTTC. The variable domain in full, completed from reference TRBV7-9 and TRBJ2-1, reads DTGVSQNPRHKITKRGQNVTFRCDPISEHNRLYWYRQTLGQGPEFLTYFQNEAQLEKSRLLSDRFSAERPKGSFSTLEIQRTEQGDSAMYLCASSLTVGNEQFFGPGTRLTVL.

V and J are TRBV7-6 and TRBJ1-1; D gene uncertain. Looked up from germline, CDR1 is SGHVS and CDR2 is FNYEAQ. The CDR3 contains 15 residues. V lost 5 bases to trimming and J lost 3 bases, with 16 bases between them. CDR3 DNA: TGTGCCAGCAGCCTAAGGACGGGAAAGGACACTGAAGCTTTCTTT. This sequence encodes CASSLRTGKDTEAFF.

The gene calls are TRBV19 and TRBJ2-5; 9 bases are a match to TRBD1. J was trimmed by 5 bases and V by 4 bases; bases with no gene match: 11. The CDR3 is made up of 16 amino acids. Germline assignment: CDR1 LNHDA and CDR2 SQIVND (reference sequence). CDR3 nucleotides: TGTGCCAGTAGTACCGGGACAGGGTCCACGGGGGAGACCCAGTACTTC. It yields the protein CASSTGTGSTGETQYF. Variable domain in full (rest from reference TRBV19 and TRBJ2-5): DGGITQSPKYLFRKEGQNVTLSCEQNLNHDAMYWYRQDPGQGLRLIYYSQIVNDFQKGDIAEGYSVSREKKESFPLTVTSAQKNPTAFYLCASSTGTGSTGETQYFGPGTRLLVL.

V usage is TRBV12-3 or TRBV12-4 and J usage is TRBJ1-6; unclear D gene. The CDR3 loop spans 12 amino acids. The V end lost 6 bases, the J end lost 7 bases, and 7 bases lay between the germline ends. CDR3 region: CASRADNSPLHF. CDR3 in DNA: TGTGCCAGCAGGGCAGACAATTCACCCCTCCACTTT.

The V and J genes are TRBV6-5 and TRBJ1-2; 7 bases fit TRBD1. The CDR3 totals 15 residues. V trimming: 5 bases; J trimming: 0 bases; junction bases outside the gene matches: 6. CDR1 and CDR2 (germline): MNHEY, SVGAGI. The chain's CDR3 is CASSTRGWTNYGYTF. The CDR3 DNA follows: TGTGCCAGCAGTACCAGGGGGTGGACTAACTATGGCTACACCTTC.

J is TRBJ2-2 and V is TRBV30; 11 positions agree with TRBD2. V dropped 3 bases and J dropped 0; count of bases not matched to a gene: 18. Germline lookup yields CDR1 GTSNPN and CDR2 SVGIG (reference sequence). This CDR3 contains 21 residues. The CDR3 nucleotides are TGTGCCTGGAGCGCCTCCCTCGGACTAGCGGGCTATTCCGCGAACACCGGGGAGCTGTTTTTT. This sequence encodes CAWSASLGLAGYSANTGELFF.

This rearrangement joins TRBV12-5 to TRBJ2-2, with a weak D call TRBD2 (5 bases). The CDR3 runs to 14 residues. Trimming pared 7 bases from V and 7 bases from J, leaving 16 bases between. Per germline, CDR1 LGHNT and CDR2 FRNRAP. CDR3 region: CASVREGVDGELFF. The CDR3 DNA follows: TGTGCTAGTGTTAGAGAGGGAGTGGACGGGGAGCTGTTTTTT.

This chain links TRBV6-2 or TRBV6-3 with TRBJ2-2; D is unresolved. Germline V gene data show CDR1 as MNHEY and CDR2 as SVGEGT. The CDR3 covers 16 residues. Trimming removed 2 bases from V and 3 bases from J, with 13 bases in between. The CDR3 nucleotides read TGTGCCAGCAGTTACCCGCCCGGGTCATACACCGGGGAGCTGTTTTTT. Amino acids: CASSYPPGSYTGELFF.

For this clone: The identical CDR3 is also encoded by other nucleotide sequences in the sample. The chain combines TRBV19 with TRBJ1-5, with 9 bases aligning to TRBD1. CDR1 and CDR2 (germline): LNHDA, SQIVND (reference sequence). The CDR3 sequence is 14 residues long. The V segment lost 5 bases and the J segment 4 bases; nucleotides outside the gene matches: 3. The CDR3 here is CASSRDRGNQPQHF. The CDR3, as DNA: TGTGCCAGTAGTCGCGACAGGGGGAATCAGCCCCAGCATTTT.

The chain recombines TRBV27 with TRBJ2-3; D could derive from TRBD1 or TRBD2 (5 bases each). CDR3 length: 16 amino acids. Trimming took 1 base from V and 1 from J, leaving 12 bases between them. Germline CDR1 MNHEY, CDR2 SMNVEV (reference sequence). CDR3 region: CASSLLPGPGTDTQYF. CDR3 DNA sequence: TGTGCCAGCAGTTTATTACCGGGACCCGGCACAGATACGCAGTATTTT.

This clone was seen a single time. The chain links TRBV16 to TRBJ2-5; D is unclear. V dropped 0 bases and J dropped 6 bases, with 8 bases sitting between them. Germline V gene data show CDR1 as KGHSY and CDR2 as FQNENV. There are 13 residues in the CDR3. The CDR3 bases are TGTGCCAGCAGCCAATCAGATTGGAAGACCCAGTACTTC. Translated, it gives CASSQSDWKTQYF.

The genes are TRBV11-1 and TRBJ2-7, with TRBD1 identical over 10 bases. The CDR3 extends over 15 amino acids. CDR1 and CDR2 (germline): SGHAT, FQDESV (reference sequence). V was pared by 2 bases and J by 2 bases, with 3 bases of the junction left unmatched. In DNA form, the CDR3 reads TGTGCCAGCAGCTTAACGGGGACAGGGGCCTACGAGCAGTACTTC. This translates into CASSLTGTGAYEQYF.

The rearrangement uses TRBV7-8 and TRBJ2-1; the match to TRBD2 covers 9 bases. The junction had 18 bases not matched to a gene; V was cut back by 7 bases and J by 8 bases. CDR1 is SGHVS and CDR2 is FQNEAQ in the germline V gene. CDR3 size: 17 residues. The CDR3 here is CASKPRPGGRAGHEQFF. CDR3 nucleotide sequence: TGTGCCAGCAAACCCCGACCAGGCGGGAGGGCCGGGCATGAGCAGTTCTTC. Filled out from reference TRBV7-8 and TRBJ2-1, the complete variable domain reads GAGVSQSPRYKVAKRGQDVALRCDPISGHVSLFWYQQALGQGPEFLTYFQNEAQLDKSGLPSDRFFAERPEGSVSTLKIQRTQQEDSAVYLCASKPRPGGRAGHEQFFGPGTRLTVL.

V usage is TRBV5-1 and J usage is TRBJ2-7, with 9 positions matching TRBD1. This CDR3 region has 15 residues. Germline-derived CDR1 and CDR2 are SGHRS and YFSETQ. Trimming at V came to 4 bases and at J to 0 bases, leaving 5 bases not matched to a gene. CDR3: CASSQGQGSSYEQYF. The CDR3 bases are TGCGCCAGCAGCCAAGGACAGGGGAGCTCCTACGAGCAGTACTTC.

The CDR3 DNA reads TGTGCCAGCAGCCGTAGTGGGACAGTCTCTGGGGCCAACGTCCTGACTTTC. This sequence encodes CASSRSGTVSGANVLTF. The J gene is TRBJ2-6, the V gene TRBV7-3, with TRBD1 matching 7 bases. With V trimmed by 5 bases and J by 0 bases, 7 bases remained unmatched. CDR3 length equals 17 residues. Germline V gives CDR1 SGHTA, CDR2 FQGTGA.

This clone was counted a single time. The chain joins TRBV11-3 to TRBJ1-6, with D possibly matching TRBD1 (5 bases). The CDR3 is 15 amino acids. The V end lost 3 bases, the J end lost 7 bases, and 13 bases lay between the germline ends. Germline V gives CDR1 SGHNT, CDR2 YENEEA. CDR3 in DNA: TGTGCCAGCAGCTTCGGGAAAGGGGAAAATTCACCCCTCCACTTT. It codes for CASSFGKGENSPLHF.

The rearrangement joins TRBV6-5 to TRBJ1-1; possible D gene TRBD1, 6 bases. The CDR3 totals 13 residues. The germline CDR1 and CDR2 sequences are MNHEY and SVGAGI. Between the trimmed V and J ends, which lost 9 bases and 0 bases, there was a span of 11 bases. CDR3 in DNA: TGTGCCAGTAAGGACAGTATGAACACTGAAGCTTTCTTT. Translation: CASKDSMNTEAFF.

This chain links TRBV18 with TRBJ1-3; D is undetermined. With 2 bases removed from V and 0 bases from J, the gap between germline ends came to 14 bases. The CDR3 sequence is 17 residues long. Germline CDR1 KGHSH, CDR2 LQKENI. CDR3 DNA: TGTGCCAGCTCACCATTTCCACCTATGGACTCTGGAAACACCATATATTTT. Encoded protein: CASSPFPPMDSGNTIYF.

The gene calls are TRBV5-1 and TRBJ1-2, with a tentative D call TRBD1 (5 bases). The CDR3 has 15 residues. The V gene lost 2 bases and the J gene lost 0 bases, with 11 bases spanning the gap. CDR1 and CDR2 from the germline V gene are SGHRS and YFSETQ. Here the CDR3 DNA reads TGCGCCAGCAGCTTTGACAGCTTAACTAACTATGGCTACACCTTC. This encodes CASSFDSLTNYGYTF.

CDR3 DNA: TGCGCCAGCAGCCGGACCACCGGGACAGACTTTATTAACTATGGCTACACCTTC. It translates to CASSRTTGTDFINYGYTF. V is TRBV10-1 and J is TRBJ1-2, with 7 positions matching TRBD1. With V trimmed by 6 bases and J by 1 base, 17 bases remained unmatched. The CDR3 extends over 18 amino acids. Germline CDR1 is WNHNN and CDR2 is SYGVQD (reference sequence).

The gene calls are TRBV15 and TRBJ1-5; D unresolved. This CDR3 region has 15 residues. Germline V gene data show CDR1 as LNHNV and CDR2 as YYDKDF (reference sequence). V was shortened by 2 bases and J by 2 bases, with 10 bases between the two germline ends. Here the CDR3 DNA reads TGTGCCACCAGCAGACCGGGCCGCGGCAATCAGCCCCAGCATTTT. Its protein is CATSRPGRGNQPQHF.

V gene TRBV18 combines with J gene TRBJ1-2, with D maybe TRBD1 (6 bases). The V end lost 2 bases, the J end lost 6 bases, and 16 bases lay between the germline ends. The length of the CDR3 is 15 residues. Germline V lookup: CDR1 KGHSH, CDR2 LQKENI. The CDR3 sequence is CASSPRNAGVDGYTF. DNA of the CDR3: TGTGCCAGCTCACCAAGGAATGCAGGGGTCGATGGCTACACCTTC.

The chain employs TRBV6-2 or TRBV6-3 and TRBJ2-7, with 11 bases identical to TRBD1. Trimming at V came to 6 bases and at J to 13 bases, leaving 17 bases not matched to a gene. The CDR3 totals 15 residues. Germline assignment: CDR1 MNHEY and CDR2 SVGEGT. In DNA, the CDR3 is TGTGCCAGCAGCTTGAGTGGACAGGGGGCTCGAAAAGTTTACTTC. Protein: CASSLSGQGARKVYF.

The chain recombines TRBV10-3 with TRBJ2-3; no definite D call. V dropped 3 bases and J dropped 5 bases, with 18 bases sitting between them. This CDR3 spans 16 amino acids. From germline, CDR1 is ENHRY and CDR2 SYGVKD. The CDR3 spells CAISESPSILGDTQYF. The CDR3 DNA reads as TGTGCCATCAGTGAATCGCCTTCGATCCTTGGAGATACGCAGTATTTT.

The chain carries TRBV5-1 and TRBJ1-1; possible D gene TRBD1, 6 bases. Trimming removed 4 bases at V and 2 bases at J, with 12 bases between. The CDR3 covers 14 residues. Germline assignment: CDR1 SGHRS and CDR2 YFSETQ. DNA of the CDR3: TGCGCCAGCAGCCCATCCGGGACAAACACTGAAGCTTTCTTT. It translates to CASSPSGTNTEAFF.

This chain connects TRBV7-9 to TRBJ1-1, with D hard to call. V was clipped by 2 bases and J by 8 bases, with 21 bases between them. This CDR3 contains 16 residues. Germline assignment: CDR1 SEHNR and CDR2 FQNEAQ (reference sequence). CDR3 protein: CASSLPLTRGLEEAFF. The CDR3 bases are TGTGCCAGCAGCTTACCATTGACACGAGGGCTCGAGGAAGCTTTCTTT.

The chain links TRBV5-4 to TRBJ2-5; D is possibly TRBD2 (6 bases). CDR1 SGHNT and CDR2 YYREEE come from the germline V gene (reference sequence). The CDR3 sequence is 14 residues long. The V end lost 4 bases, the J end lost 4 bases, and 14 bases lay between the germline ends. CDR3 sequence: CASSPFAGRETQYF. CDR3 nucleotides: TGTGCCAGCAGCCCCTTCGCGGGACGAGAGACCCAGTACTTC.